This TCR beta chain was observed in a study of blood T cells in healthy people across ages. Looking at the study overall: Roughly one uniquely barcoded beta molecule per two T cells was captured.

Using a J-beta primer mix together with a sample-barcoded 5' primer, a second PCR was run for roughly 7 to 12 cycles. In TCRdb, the 5' RACE reads were re-called with MiXCR into one record per CDR3 protein. The sample carries roughly 860,000 distinct CDR3 sequences, around 62% recorded once. Deletions cut 3 bases from V and 7 bases from J, with 16 bases between. Germline lookup yields CDR1 LGHDT and CDR2 YNNKEL (reference sequence). The CDR3 has 15 amino acids. In regard to this clonotype: Its antigen is still unknown.

Overall study findings and caveats: Without sorted subsets, naive and antigen-experienced compartments could not be conclusively compared. Unknown donor CMV status possibly confounded expanded clonotype changes.

The receptor was isolated from a man aged 25-40 years in good health. The material sequenced was blood. The J gene is TRBJ2-1, the V gene TRBV3-1; D possibly corresponds to TRBD1 (6 bases). The CDR3: CASSQSPPGVNEQFF. CDR3 in DNA: TGTGCCAGCAGCCAGTCTCCCCCAGGGGTGAATGAGCAGTTCTTC.